A selection of T cell receptor beta chains follows, all from one sample in a study of blood T cell repertoires in COVID-19. TCRdb's copy holds only in-frame clones and misses some; the assay was immunoSEQ multiplex PCR. The sample has about 48,000 clones, roughly four fifths seen once. The sequenced material came from peripheral blood. All receptors derive from a man in his forties with acute or convalescent COVID-19. Both conserved end residues are trimmed from each CDR3. Clone size is not always given. Where it is, it says once, few, many or a class for expanded clones.

abundance: once; v_gene: TRBV2; CDR3aa: ASKASGGGEQY
abundance: few; v_gene: TRBV19; CDR3aa: ASRETGIDSPLH
abundance: NA; v_gene: TRBV10-3; CDR3aa: AIRLSGGAYEQY
abundance: NA; v_gene: TRBV4-1; CDR3aa: ASSPWGHKGETQY
abundance: NA; v_gene: TRBV11-2; CDR3aa: ASSLMGTGSYEQY
abundance: NA; v_gene: TRBV18; CDR3aa: ASSRTGTGHQNTEAF
abundance: NA; v_gene: TRBV5-4; CDR3aa: ASSLPSGREDTQY
abundance: once; v_gene: TRBV27; CDR3aa: ASRKGFIPGHLLSGHGYT
abundance: NA; v_gene: TRBV12-3/TRBV12-4; CDR3aa: ASTPSDTQY
abundance: NA; v_gene: TRBV4-3; CDR3aa: ASSQGANRYEQY
abundance: NA; v_gene: TRBV28; CDR3aa: ASSLISGGTEAF
abundance: NA; v_gene: TRBV6-1; CDR3aa: ASSGDWTGEYVYEQY
abundance: NA; v_gene: TRBV29-1; CDR3aa: SVEVGVGYGYT
abundance: NA; v_gene: TRBV6-1; CDR3aa: ASSDPAFGLSEQY
abundance: NA; v_gene: TRBV6-5; CDR3aa: ASRPSSPPNQPQH
abundance: NA; v_gene: TRBV20-1; CDR3aa: SAEVNYGYT
abundance: NA; v_gene: TRBV30; CDR3aa: AWRASGANVLT
abundance: NA; v_gene: TRBV7-9; CDR3aa: ASSLVRQGVSGYT
abundance: once; v_gene: TRBV7-2; CDR3aa: ASSLAGQYEQY
abundance: NA; v_gene: TRBV7-6; CDR3aa: ASSASGGEQY
abundance: NA; v_gene: TRBV3-1/TRBV3-2; CDR3aa: ASSHGSGNTIY
abundance: NA; v_gene: TRBV5-4; CDR3aa: ASSSTGVSGELF
abundance: NA; v_gene: TRBV15; CDR3aa: ATRGQDSYGYT
abundance: NA; v_gene: TRBV5-6; CDR3aa: ASSYYLGERNQPQH
abundance: once; v_gene: TRBV7-2; CDR3aa: ASSLGSGGAKGGKNIQY
abundance: NA; v_gene: TRBV29-1; CDR3aa: SVGLPEETQY
abundance: NA; v_gene: TRBV7-9; CDR3aa: ASSPASGGNQPQH
abundance: NA; v_gene: TRBV3-1/TRBV3-2; CDR3aa: ASSQDLRGEEAF
abundance: once; v_gene: TRBV19; CDR3aa: ASSRDIRNTEAF
abundance: NA; v_gene: TRBV19; CDR3aa: ASSGTGRWSPLH
abundance: NA; v_gene: TRBV2; CDR3aa: ARGQGQVYGYT
abundance: NA; v_gene: TRBV7-3; CDR3aa: ASSSGQGNGYT